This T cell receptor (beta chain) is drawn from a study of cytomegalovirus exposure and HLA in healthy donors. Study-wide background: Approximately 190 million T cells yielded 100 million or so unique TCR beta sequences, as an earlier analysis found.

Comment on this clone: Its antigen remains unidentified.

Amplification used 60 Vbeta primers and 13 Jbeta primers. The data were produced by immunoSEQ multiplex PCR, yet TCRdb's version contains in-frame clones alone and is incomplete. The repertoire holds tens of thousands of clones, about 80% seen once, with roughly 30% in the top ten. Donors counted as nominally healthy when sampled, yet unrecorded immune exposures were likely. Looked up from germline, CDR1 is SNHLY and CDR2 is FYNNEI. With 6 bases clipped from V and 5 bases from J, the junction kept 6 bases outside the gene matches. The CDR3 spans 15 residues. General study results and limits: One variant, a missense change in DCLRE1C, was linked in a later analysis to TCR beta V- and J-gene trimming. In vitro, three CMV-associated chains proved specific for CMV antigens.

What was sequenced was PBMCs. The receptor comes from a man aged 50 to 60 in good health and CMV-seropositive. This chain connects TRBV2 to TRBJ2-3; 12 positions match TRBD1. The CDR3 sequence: CASSFGTGGIDTQYF. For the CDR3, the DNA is TGTGCCAGCAGCTTCGGGACAGGGGGCATAGATACGCAGTATTTT.